The 22 T cell receptor beta chains below were found in one sample sequenced in a study of control samples from healthy donors and cancer patients. Profiled with immunoSEQ multiplex PCR; TCRdb holds only in-frame clones, not every one. The sample has some 120,000 clones; approximately 95% are singletons. The sequencing sample was made of blood. The receptors come from a young man in good health.

The chain carries TRBV10-3 and TRBJ1-1; D possibly corresponds to TRBD1 (5 bases). Trimming took 5 bases from V and 1 from J, leaving 8 bases between them. The CDR3 loop spans 13 amino acids. The germline CDR1 and CDR2 sequences are ENHRY and SYGVKD. In DNA, the CDR3 is TGTGCCATCAGTCCCGACAGGAACACTGAAGCTTTCTTT. It codes for CAISPDRNTEAFF.

This chain joins TRBV5-8 and TRBJ1-5, with TRBD1 identical over 7 bases. Per the germline V gene, CDR1 is SGHTS and CDR2 is YDEGEE. V trimming: 4 bases; J trimming: 1 base; junction bases outside the gene matches: 8. There are 16 residues in the CDR3. This chain's CDR3 is CASSLTGARSNQPQHF. DNA for the CDR3: TGTGCCAGCAGCCTAACAGGGGCGCGGAGCAATCAGCCCCAGCATTTT.

The chain uses TRBV14 and TRBJ1-5; D gene ambiguous. CDR1 SGHDN and CDR2 FVKESK come from the germline V gene. With 1 base removed from V and 4 bases from J, the gap between germline ends came to 5 bases. The CDR3 runs 13 residues. CDR3: CASSQGRNQPQHF. As DNA, the CDR3 is TGTGCCAGCAGCCAAGGGCGGAATCAGCCCCAGCATTTT.

The V and J genes are TRBV20-1 and TRBJ2-1, with D possibly TRBD2 on 5 matching bases. The CDR3 extends over 12 amino acids. Germline values: CDR1 DFQATT, CDR2 SNEGSKA (reference sequence). Trimming pared 3 bases from V and 14 bases from J, leaving 17 bases between. In DNA, the CDR3 is TGCAGTGCTAGTCCCCCCCGTCCCGGGGAGTTCTTC. Residues: CSASPPRPGEFF.

The CDR3 region is CASSGGLVYEQYF. Written as DNA, the CDR3 is TGTGCCAGCAGTGGGGGACTAGTCTACGAGCAGTACTTC. The chain joins TRBV28 to TRBJ2-7; 8 bases match TRBD2. Trimming took 5 bases from V and 3 from J; bases not matched to a gene: 3. The CDR3 totals 13 residues. Germline V gives CDR1 MDHEN, CDR2 SYDVKM.

V is TRBV15 and J is TRBJ1-4; no clear D. Looked up from germline, CDR1 is LNHNV and CDR2 is YYDKDF (reference sequence). This CDR3 is built from 15 residues. Trimming stripped 0 bases from V and 5 bases from J, with 10 bases between. DNA of the CDR3: TGTGCCACCAGCAGAGAACGGCAGAGCAATGAAAAACTGTTTTTT. Protein: CATSRERQSNEKLFF.

The J gene is TRBJ2-2, the V gene TRBV9; the D gene is possibly TRBD1 (6 bases). The germline V gene has CDR1 SGDLS and CDR2 YYNGEE. The CDR3 spans 16 residues. The germline V and J ends were trimmed by 3 bases and 3 bases, with 15 bases remaining between them. CDR3 loop: CASSDGTPLHTGELFF. DNA of the CDR3: TGTGCCAGCAGCGATGGGACACCACTTCACACCGGGGAGCTGTTTTTT.

V and J are TRBV29-1 and TRBJ1-1, with D unresolved. V lost 7 bases, J lost 3 bases, and 15 bases lay in between. CDR1 SQVTM and CDR2 ANQGSEA come from the germline V gene. The CDR3 contains 13 residues. The CDR3 coding sequence is TGCAGCGCCCCTGGGAAGGGTTACACTGAAGCTTTCTTT. As protein: CSAPGKGYTEAFF.

The V and J genes are TRBV16 and TRBJ2-2, with D hard to call. The CDR3 loop spans 12 amino acids. From germline, CDR1 is KGHSY and CDR2 FQNENV. Trimming removed 4 bases at V and 6 bases at J, with 6 bases between. CDR3 sequence (DNA): TGTGCCAGCAGCCCCGGGCCCGGGGAGCTGTTTTTT. The encoded protein is CASSPGPGELFF.

The rearrangement links TRBV6-5 to TRBJ1-3; D not resolved. Germline V gives CDR1 MNHEY, CDR2 SVGAGI. Trimming left V 5 bases short and J 4 bases short, with 6 bases between. The CDR3 totals 12 residues. For the CDR3, the DNA is TGTGCCAGCAGTATCATCGGAAACACCATATATTTT. Its translation is CASSIIGNTIYF.

V usage is TRBV6-4 and J usage is TRBJ2-1, with 8 nucleotides matching TRBD2. V gave up 5 bases and J gave up 7 bases; unmatched junction bases: 7. From germline, CDR1 is MRHNA and CDR2 SNTAGT. This CDR3 region has 14 residues. The CDR3 DNA is TGTGCCAGCAGTTTGGGACTAGGTGGGAATGAGCAGTTCTTC. It specifies CASSLGLGGNEQFF.

The V gene is TRBV5-1, the J gene TRBJ2-7; 7 positions match TRBD1. The CDR3 spans 14 residues. Unmatched junction bases numbered 7, after V lost 2 bases and J lost 5 bases. CDR1 is SGHRS, CDR2 YFSETQ, per germline. CDR3 sequence (DNA): TGCGCCAGCAGCTTTTTGGTAACAGGGGACGAGCAGTACTTC. Translating gives CASSFLVTGDEQYF.

This chain links TRBV4-3 with TRBJ2-1, with 11 bases fitting TRBD2. Germline V lookup: CDR1 LGHNA, CDR2 YSLEER. CDR3 length equals 17 residues. V lost 0 bases, J lost 5 bases, and 6 bases stayed unmatched. CDR3: CASSQELGLAAHNEQFF. CDR3 DNA sequence: TGCGCCAGCAGCCAAGAACTGGGACTAGCGGCCCACAATGAGCAGTTCTTC.

The rearrangement joins TRBV4-2 to TRBJ1-6; the D is unclear. This CDR3 comprises 16 residues. The V gene's germline CDR1 is LGHNA and CDR2 YNFKEQ. V lost 0 bases, J lost 3 bases, and 9 bases lay in between. The CDR3 region has the DNA TGTGCCAGCAGCCAAGATCCCGGCAGCTATAATTCACCCCTCCACTTT. Protein: CASSQDPGSYNSPLHF.

The chain links TRBV6-2 or TRBV6-3 to TRBJ1-2, with D maybe TRBD1 (5 bases). Deletions cut 5 bases from V and 1 base from J, with 14 bases between. This CDR3 is 15 amino acids long. Germline V gene data show CDR1 as MNHEY and CDR2 as SVGEGT. The CDR3 loop is CASSDRTGDNYGYTF. In nucleotides, the CDR3 is TGTGCCAGCAGTGACCGCACGGGGGATAACTATGGCTACACCTTC.

About this clone: Different DNA sequences within this sample yield the same CDR3. The rearrangement joins TRBV9 to TRBJ1-2; D is unclear. This CDR3 has 13 amino acids. Germline V gene sequence: CDR1 SGDLS, CDR2 YYNGEE. Trimming left V 0 bases short and J 2 bases short, with 5 bases between. This chain's CDR3 is CASSVGQNYGYTF. In nucleotides, the CDR3 is TGTGCCAGCAGCGTAGGTCAGAACTATGGCTACACCTTC.

V is TRBV5-5 and J is TRBJ2-7; a possible D gene is TRBD1 (5 bases). The length of the CDR3 is 15 residues. V shed 1 base and J shed 0 bases, with 11 bases lying between them. Germline CDR1 reads SGHKS; CDR2 reads YYEKEE (reference sequence). The CDR3 sequence: CASSLYSQGSYEQYF. CDR3 nucleotide sequence: TGTGCCAGCAGCTTGTATAGTCAGGGCTCCTACGAGCAGTACTTC.

This chain links TRBV27 with TRBJ1-1; a weak D match, TRBD1 (5 bases). Trimming removed 5 bases at V and 5 bases at J, with 21 bases between. CDR1 MNHEY and CDR2 SMNVEV come from the germline V gene (reference sequence). This CDR3 has 16 amino acids. CDR3 nucleotide sequence: TGTGCCAGCAGTCCGCTTCCCCCTCGACGGACAACTGAAGCTTTCTTT. Protein: CASSPLPPRRTTEAFF.

The V call is TRBV7-2, the J call TRBJ2-7; 8 bases line up with TRBD2. CDR3 length: 16 residues. V trimming: 3 bases; J trimming: 0 bases; junction bases outside the gene matches: 7. Germline CDR1 and CDR2: SGHTA and FQGNSA. This CDR3 is CASSFFSGESSYEQYF. The CDR3, as DNA: TGTGCCAGCAGCTTTTTTAGCGGGGAGAGCTCCTACGAGCAGTACTTC.

This sequence joins TRBV30 and TRBJ2-1; unclear D gene. Trimming left V 0 bases short and J 1 base short, with 7 bases between. Germline V gene sequence: CDR1 GTSNPN, CDR2 SVGIG (reference sequence). The CDR3 consists of 14 residues. The CDR3 reads CAWSVGASYNEQFF. The CDR3 bases are TGTGCCTGGAGTGTTGGCGCTTCCTACAATGAGCAGTTCTTC.

This clone has just a few counts. The chain joins TRBV5-1 to TRBJ1-5, with TRBD1 matching 9 bases. This CDR3 has 14 residues. V trimming: 1 base; J trimming: 6 bases; junction bases outside the gene matches: 2. The germline gives CDR1 SGHRS, CDR2 YFSETQ. DNA of the CDR3: TGCGCCAGCAGCTTGACAGGGGGCGGTCAGCCCCAGCATTTT. It translates to CASSLTGGGQPQHF.

V is TRBV18 and J is TRBJ1-4; no reliable D call. Looked up from germline, CDR1 is KGHSH and CDR2 is LQKENI. The CDR3 sequence is 17 residues long. The V end lost 2 bases, the J end lost 5 bases, and 18 bases lay between the germline ends. The CDR3 DNA follows: TGTGCCAGCTCACCATATGGGCAGGTTAGGACGAATGAAAAACTGTTTTTT. This gives the protein CASSPYGQVRTNEKLFF.